The text below deals with one T cell receptor (beta chain). The sample is drawn from a study of T cell responses to AZD1222 COVID-19 vaccine. Generated by immunoSEQ multiplex PCR, the TCRdb table keeps only in-frame clones and is missing some. In the table there are approximately 140,000 clones, almost 90% of which are singletons. V was clipped by 5 bases and J by 0 bases; unmatched bases: 7. The CDR3 is made up of 16 amino acids. Germline values: CDR1 SEHNR, CDR2 FQNEAQ (reference sequence). Pooling covered second doses at about 4 or about 12 weeks. Sample: peripheral blood, taken 28 days after the second AZD1222 dose. The chain links TRBV7-9 to TRBJ1-3; 7 nucleotides match TRBD1. The sequence was collected from an adult who received the AZD1222 COVID-19 vaccine. The CDR3 bases are TGTGCCAGCAGCATACAGGACAGGATCTCTGGAAACACCATATATTTT. Translated, it gives CASSIQDRISGNTIYF. The variable domain in full, with the rest retrieved from reference TRBV7-9 and TRBJ1-3, is DTGVSQNPRHKITKRGQNVTFRCDPISEHNRLYWYRQTLGQGPEFLTYFQNEAQLEKSRLLSDRFSAERPKGSFSTLEIQRTEQGDSAMYLCASSIQDRISGNTIYFGEGSWLTVV.